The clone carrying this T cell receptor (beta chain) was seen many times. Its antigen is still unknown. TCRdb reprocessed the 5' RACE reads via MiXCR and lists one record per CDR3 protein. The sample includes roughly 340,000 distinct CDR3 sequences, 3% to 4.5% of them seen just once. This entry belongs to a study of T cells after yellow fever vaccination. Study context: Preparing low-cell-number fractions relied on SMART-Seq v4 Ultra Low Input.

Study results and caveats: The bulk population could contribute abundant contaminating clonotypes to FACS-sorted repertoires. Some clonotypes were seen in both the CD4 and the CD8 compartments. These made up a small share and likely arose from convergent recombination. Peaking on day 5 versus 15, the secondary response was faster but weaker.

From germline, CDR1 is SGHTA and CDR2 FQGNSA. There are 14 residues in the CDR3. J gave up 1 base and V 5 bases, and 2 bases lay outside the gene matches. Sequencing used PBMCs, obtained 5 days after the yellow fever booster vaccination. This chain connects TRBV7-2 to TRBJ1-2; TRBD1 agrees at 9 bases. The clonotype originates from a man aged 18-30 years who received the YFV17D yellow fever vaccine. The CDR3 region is CASSPDRGNYGYTF. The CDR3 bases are TGTGCCAGCAGCCCGGACAGGGGTAACTATGGCTACACCTTC.